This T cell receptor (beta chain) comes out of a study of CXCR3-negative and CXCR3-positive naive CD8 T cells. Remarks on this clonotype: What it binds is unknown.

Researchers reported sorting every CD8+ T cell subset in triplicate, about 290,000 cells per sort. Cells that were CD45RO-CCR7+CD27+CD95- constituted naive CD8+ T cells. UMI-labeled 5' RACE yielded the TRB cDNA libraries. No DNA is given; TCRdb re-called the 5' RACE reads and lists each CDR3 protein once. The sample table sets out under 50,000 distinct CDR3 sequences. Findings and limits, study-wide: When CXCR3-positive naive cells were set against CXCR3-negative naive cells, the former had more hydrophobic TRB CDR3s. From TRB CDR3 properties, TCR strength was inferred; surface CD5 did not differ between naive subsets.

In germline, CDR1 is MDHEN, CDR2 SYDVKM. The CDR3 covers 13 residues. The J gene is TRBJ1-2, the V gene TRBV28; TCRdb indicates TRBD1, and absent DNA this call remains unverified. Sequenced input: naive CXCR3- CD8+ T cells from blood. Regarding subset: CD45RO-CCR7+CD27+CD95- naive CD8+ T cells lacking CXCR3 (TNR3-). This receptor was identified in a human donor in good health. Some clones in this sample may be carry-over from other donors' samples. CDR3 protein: CAISRDTIYGYTF.